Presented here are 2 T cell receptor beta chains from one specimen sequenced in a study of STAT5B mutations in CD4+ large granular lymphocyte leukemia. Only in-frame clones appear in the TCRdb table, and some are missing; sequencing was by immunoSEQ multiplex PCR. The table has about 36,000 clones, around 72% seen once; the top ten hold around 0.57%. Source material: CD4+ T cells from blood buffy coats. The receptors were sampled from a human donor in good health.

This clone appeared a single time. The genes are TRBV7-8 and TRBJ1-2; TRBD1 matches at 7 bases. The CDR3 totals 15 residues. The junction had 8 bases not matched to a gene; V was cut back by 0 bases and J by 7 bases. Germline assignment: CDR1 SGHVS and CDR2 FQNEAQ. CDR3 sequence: CASSLAAGGRGGYTF. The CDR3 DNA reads TGTGCCAGCAGCTTAGCGGCAGGGGGACGTGGTGGCTACACCTTC.

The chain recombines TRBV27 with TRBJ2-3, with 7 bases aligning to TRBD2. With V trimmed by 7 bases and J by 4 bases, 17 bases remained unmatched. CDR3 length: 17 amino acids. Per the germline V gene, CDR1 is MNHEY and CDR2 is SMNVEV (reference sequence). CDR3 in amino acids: CASTERGRGGSPDTQYF. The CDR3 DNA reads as TGTGCCAGCACGGAACGGGGCCGGGGCGGGAGTCCAGATACGCAGTATTTT.